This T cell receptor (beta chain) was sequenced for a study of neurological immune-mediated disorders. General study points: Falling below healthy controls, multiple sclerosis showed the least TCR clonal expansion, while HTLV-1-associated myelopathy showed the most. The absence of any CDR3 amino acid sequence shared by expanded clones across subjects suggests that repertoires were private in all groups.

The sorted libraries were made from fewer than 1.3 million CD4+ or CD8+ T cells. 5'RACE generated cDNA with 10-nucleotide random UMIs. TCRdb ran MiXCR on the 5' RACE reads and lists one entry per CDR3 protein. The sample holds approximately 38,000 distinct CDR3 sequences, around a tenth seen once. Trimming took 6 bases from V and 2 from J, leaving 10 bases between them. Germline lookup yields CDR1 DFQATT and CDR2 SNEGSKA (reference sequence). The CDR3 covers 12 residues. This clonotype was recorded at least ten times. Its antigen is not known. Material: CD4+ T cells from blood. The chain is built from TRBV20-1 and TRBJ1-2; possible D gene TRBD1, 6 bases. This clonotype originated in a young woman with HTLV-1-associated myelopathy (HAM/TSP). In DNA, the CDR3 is TGCAGTGCGCAAGACAGGAACTATGGCTACACCTTC. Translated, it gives CSAQDRNYGYTF.